This T cell receptor beta chain was captured by sequencing in a study of long-term antiretroviral therapy in people with HIV (dated by TCRdb to the early 2020s). For the study in its entirety: The earliest samples were collected about a decade before the 2015 WHO recommendation for immediate ART, when ART was typically delayed until CD4 counts fell. A retrospective serial study tested whether changes in peripheral blood TRB repertoire composition and diversity were associated with ART initiation and durable HIV suppression. The cohort contributed about 200 cryopreserved PBMC samples from around 33 adults with confirmed HIV infection, collected serially over a mean of 6 years (range 1-12). Of the 30 to 35 participants with HIV, about a dozen were female. No cross-contamination during QIAcube processing turned up in test extractions that ran a monoclonal T-cell line alongside 33 polyclonal samples. Overall study results and their limits: Owing to limited PBMC availability, only the TCR beta chain was sequenced, without alpha chain pairing. The samples were dated from 2004 to 2017, and the ART regimens that were used may be less effective than current ART regimens. ART initiation was associated with a significant increase in TRB diversity, but diversity stayed significantly below transplant donor controls even after long-term ART. Expanded TRB clones identified before ART initiation dominated the repertoire at all time points, although this dominance fluctuated and declined in many PLHIV after ART. Unsorted PBMC were profiled instead of sorted CD4+ and CD8+ T cells because pre-ART samples had limited cell numbers. Compared with controls, HIV repertoires had narrower CDR3 length ranges, and the network structure pointed to an antigen-experienced repertoire that shifted only slightly toward naive after ART. No data were available on ART adherence, viral resistance or therapy changes, limiting inferences about post-ART repertoire changes.

The CDR3 has 15 amino acids, counting the end cysteine and phenylalanine. The sequence is cut down to CDR3 DNA, 45 bases in frame from base 1. CDR1 and CDR2, looked up from the germline V gene, are MDHEN and SYDVKM. Trimming at the junction amounts to 2 bases on V and 8 bases on J, and the germline ends lie 16 bases apart. Sequencing of the TRB variable region was done with the immunoSEQ hsTCRB v3.0 assay at survey level resolution. The target sequencing depth for TRB was about 40,000-55,000 T-cell genomes per sample. TRB libraries were pooled and sequenced on an Illumina MiSeq using a v3 150-cycle kit. The study's own analysis went as follows. Repertoire analysis ran in R within a reproducible Nextflow workflow covering QC, data transformation and analysis. LymphoSeq2, an R package for exploring AIRR-Seq data, was used to implement the custom analyses. A handful of samples yielding fewer than 5000 total TRB sequences were excluded, leaving 188 analyzed HIV repertoires. Among the 170 to 200 retained HIV repertoires, fewer than 65 were collected before ART initiation and under 150 after ART initiation. Repertoires were downsampled to 5000 TRB nucleotide sequences, with summary statistics averaged over 100 downsampling iterations. TRB sequences were retained for analysis only if CDR3 regions of at least seven amino acids were present. Two measures captured diversity: a Shannon entropy-derived clonality score and the Gini coefficient. In the repertoire networks, any two of the top 5000 CDR3 amino acid sequences were connected whenever the two sequences differed by an edit distance of one. GLIPH2 predicted antigen specificity groups and MHC restriction for TRB CDR3 amino acid sequences. To flag known CMV, EBV, HIV or tissue antigen associations, CDR3 amino acid sequences were matched against VDJdb and McPAS-TCR. Pre-ART, post-ART and control groups were compared with Wilcoxon signed-rank tests and Holm-Bonferroni correction. TCRdb carries this immuneACCESS record with in-frame sequences only. Its versions omit some clonotypes, under half of them owing to an unresolved V gene in the studies checked, with the rest unexplained. V, J and clone size are those of that table, while D and trimming were read from the DNA. The sample yields under 30,000 clones; about 76% were counted once. Around 15% of the sample is held by the ten biggest clonotypes.

Inclusion was restricted to participants for whom at least one PBMC sample before ART initiation and at least two post-ART samples were available. Every participant with HIV received treatment in the United States of America. Before DNA extraction, cryopreserved samples containing about 0.95-10 million PBMC were thawed and washed. At the time of the earliest PBMC sample, participants with HIV were aged between roughly 20 and 54 years. Each participant contributed PBMC samples from 1-4 timepoints before ART initiation and 2-8 timepoints after ART initiation, with a median of 7 samples. For every participant, serial HIV viral load, CD4+ T-cell count, ART history and demographic data were obtained. A Qiagen kit on a QIAcube was used to extract genomic DNA from unsorted PBMC, with samples processed in batches of 12. Note on this clone: Its antigen has not been determined. The input lacks base qualities; no much larger clone sits a single base away.

This clonotype was obtained from a woman in her late teens or twenties with HIV. This sequence uses TRBV28 and TRBJ2-1; a tentative D match to TRBD1 spans 5 bases. The sequencing here drew on unsorted PBMCs, taken at the start of antiretroviral therapy, before treatment. The CDR3 in this case is CASSLLLQGGDEQFF. The bases read TGTGCCAGCAGTTTACTTTTGCAGGGTGGGGATGAGCAGTTCTTC.